One and the same sample provided the 17 T cell receptor beta chains below, sequenced in a study of cytomegalovirus exposure and HLA in healthy donors. The PCR was carried out with 60 Vbeta primers and 13 Jbeta primers. Assay: immunoSEQ multiplex PCR; the TCRdb copy retains only in-frame clones and omits some. Of 200,000 or so clones listed, approximately 80% are singletons. The sample comprised PBMCs. The receptors were sampled from a woman aged 25 to 39 in good health and CMV-seropositive.

The chain carries TRBV9 and TRBJ2-1; 13 bases fit TRBD2. The CDR3 totals 16 residues. Trimming removed 3 bases from V and 8 bases from J; junction bases left unmatched: 8. The germline V gene encodes CDR1 SGDLS and CDR2 YYNGEE. As DNA, the CDR3 is TGTGCCAGCAGCGCCGGGACTAGCGGGGATGTTCATGAGCAGTTCTTC. Protein sequence: CASSAGTSGDVHEQFF.

The chain uses TRBV10-3 and TRBJ1-1; a weak D match, TRBD1 (5 bases). V lost 5 bases to trimming and J lost 8 bases, with 18 bases between them. The CDR3 covers 14 residues. CDR1 is ENHRY, CDR2 SYGVKD, per germline. CDR3 residues: CAISLDPQGVEAFF. CDR3 DNA: TGTGCCATCAGTCTTGATCCCCAGGGCGTCGAAGCTTTCTTT.

The chain links TRBV6-5 to TRBJ1-3; 9 positions match TRBD1. Losses at the gene ends were 8 bases for V and 3 bases for J; bases not matched to a gene: 2. The CDR3 is 13 amino acids. Germline CDR1 reads MNHEY; CDR2 reads SVGAGI. CDR3 in amino acids: CASRDRVGNTIYF. Written as DNA, the CDR3 is TGTGCCAGCCGGGACAGGGTTGGAAACACCATATATTTT.

This chain joins TRBV25-1 and TRBJ1-4; 7 positions match TRBD1. The CDR3 has 15 residues. V lost 4 bases and J lost 4; bases outside the gene matches: 6. Germline CDR1 reads MGHDK; CDR2 reads SYGVNS. The CDR3 is CASSGLGTVNEKLFF. The CDR3 coding sequence is TGTGCCAGCAGTGGCCTAGGGACAGTTAATGAAAAACTGTTTTTT.

The rearrangement uses TRBV5-1 and TRBJ2-7; 15 nucleotides agree with TRBD2. CDR3 length equals 18 residues. Germline CDR1 reads SGHRS; CDR2 reads YFSETQ. V lost 3 bases and J lost 5; bases outside the gene matches: 12. The DNA of the CDR3 is TGCGCCAGCAGCTCAGGACTAGCGGGAGGGCCGTTATCAAACGAGCAGTACTTC. Its translation: CASSSGLAGGPLSNEQYF.

The sample holds a few counts of this clone. This chain uses TRBV10-1 with TRBJ1-1, with 8 bases matching TRBD1. J gave up 3 bases and V 3 bases, and 9 bases lay outside the gene matches. The CDR3 length is 16 residues. From germline, CDR1 is WNHNN and CDR2 SYGVQD (reference sequence). The CDR3 here is CASSDTGQGGYTEAFF. Written as DNA, the CDR3 is TGCGCCAGCAGTGATACCGGACAGGGTGGCTACACTGAAGCTTTCTTT.

The chain joins TRBV6-5 to TRBJ1-3, with D possibly TRBD1 on 5 matching bases. CDR1 is MNHEY, CDR2 SVGAGI, per germline. Trimming removed 2 bases from V and 3 bases from J, with 14 bases in between. The CDR3 has 16 amino acids. In DNA, the CDR3 is TGTGCCAGCAGTTACGGTTTGGAGGGGCTTGGAAACACCATATATTTT. This sequence encodes CASSYGLEGLGNTIYF.

The chain has TRBV19 and TRBJ2-7, with 9 bases aligning to TRBD1. J gave up 4 bases and V 5 bases, and 9 bases lay outside the gene matches. The V gene's germline CDR1 is LNHDA and CDR2 SQIVND (reference sequence). The CDR3 is 15 residues long. CDR3 DNA: TGTGCCAGTAGTGGCCCAGGACAGGGGAATTACGAGCAGTACTTC. It encodes CASSGPGQGNYEQYF.

In its sample, this clone was seen a few times. The J gene is TRBJ2-1, the V gene TRBV9; 10 nucleotides line up with TRBD2. The germline V gene encodes CDR1 SGDLS and CDR2 YYNGEE. The V gene end was trimmed by 4 bases and the J gene end by 2 bases; junction bases not matched to a gene: 3. The CDR3 spans 15 residues. The CDR3 sequence is CASSSSGSTYNEQFF. The CDR3 DNA is TGTGCCAGCAGCTCTAGCGGGAGTACCTACAATGAGCAGTTCTTC.

The V gene is TRBV6-1, the J gene TRBJ2-1, with D unclear. The CDR3 is 13 amino acids. Trimming stripped 0 bases from V and 5 bases from J, with 5 bases between. Germline V lookup: CDR1 MNHNS, CDR2 SASEGT. CDR3 nucleotides: TGTGCCAGCAGTGAAGCCCGGGACAATGAGCAGTTCTTC. It is translated as CASSEARDNEQFF.

A few counts support this clone. The V and J genes are TRBV6-5 and TRBJ2-7; 7 bases line up with TRBD1. This CDR3 is built from 14 residues. After removal of 0 bases from V and 5 bases from J, the junction contained 4 bases not matched to a gene. Looked up from germline, CDR1 is MNHEY and CDR2 is SVGAGI. This chain's CDR3 is CASSYSRQGHEQYF. The CDR3 DNA follows: TGTGCCAGCAGTTACTCTCGACAGGGCCACGAGCAGTACTTC.

The J gene is TRBJ2-7, the V gene TRBV18; 8 nucleotides agree with TRBD1. The CDR3 spans 14 residues. Germline lookup yields CDR1 KGHSH and CDR2 LQKENI. The junction had 7 bases not matched to a gene; V was cut back by 3 bases and J by 6 bases. CDR3 DNA: TGTGCCAGCTCACCGATGGACAGGGCCATCGAGCAGTACTTC. It translates to CASSPMDRAIEQYF.

The rearrangement links TRBV18 to TRBJ1-1; the D is unclear. The CDR3 covers 15 residues. Germline V gene sequence: CDR1 KGHSH, CDR2 LQKENI. The V end was cut by 6 bases, the J end by 1 base, with 15 bases between. The CDR3: CASSPGERTNTEAFF. Written as DNA, the CDR3 is TGTGCCAGCTCCCCCGGGGAACGGACGAACACTGAAGCTTTCTTT.

The chain employs TRBV4-2 and TRBJ1-4, with 7 bases that match TRBD1. The J segment lost 6 bases and the V segment lost 4 bases, leaving 8 bases of the junction unmatched. This CDR3 contains 15 residues. In germline, CDR1 is LGHNA, CDR2 YNFKEQ. CDR3 sequence: CASSPAGTEDEKLFF. The CDR3 nucleotides read TGTGCCAGCAGCCCAGCCGGGACAGAAGATGAAAAACTGTTTTTT.

This sequence joins TRBV6-6 and TRBJ1-4; a weak D match, TRBD1 (5 bases). Per germline, CDR1 MNHNY and CDR2 SVGAGI (reference sequence). This CDR3 is built from 16 residues. V was shortened by 2 bases and J by 8 bases, with 18 bases between the two germline ends. The CDR3 reads CASSYRTRSWQEKLFF. CDR3 nucleotide sequence: TGTGCCAGCAGTTACAGGACAAGGAGTTGGCAAGAAAAACTGTTTTTT.

The chain is built from TRBV28 and TRBJ1-1; D gene unclear. The V and J ends lost 6 bases and 1 base respectively, with 9 bases between them. This CDR3 has 13 amino acids. CDR1 is MDHEN, CDR2 SYDVKM, per germline. This CDR3 is CASSFNKNTEAFF. The CDR3 DNA reads TGTGCCAGCAGCTTTAACAAGAACACTGAAGCTTTCTTT.

The rearrangement links TRBV9 to TRBJ1-6; D unclear. Deletions cut 3 bases from V and 9 bases from J, with 16 bases between. The V gene's germline CDR1 is SGDLS and CDR2 YYNGEE. The length of the CDR3 is 15 residues. The DNA for the CDR3 is TGTGCCAGCAGCGGCCCGAGCGGTCTCGGTTCACCCCTCCACTTT. Translated: CASSGPSGLGSPLHF.